The 22 T cell receptor beta chains below were found in one sample sequenced in a study of Graves' ophthalmopathy and Graves' hyperthyroidism (dated by TCRdb to the late 2010s). Sequenced on an Illumina HiSeq 2000. TCR beta CDR3 regions were amplified from RNA transcripts for repertoire sequencing. A first-round RT-PCR used HTBI primers with the Qiagen OneStep RT-PCR kit, followed by a second-round multiplex PCR, size selection and purification. Through fastp at Q25 and MiXCR, TCRdb rebuilt clones from the public reads, retaining in-frame beta chains. Rows with a matching CDR3 protein are joined into one entry that keeps the most common DNA and genes. The sample profile shows 400,000 to 450,000 distinct CDR3 sequences; over 20% of them were found once. The ten largest clones add up to roughly 3% of the sample. Sequenced material: peripheral blood. These receptors all come from a young woman with stable Graves' hyperthyroidism. Donor details come from another sample of the same person, matched by shared clones.

This clonotype was seen ten or more times. This chain links TRBV5-1 with TRBJ1-6, with no clear D. The germline V gene encodes CDR1 SGHRS and CDR2 YFSETQ. The CDR3 length is 14 residues. Trimming removed 4 bases from V and 9 bases from J, with 14 bases in between. This CDR3 reads CASSVGLAGSPLHF. CDR3 bases: TGCGCCAGCAGCGTAGGACTAGCGGGTTCACCCCTCCACTTT.

This clonotype has just a few counts. This sequence joins TRBV28 and TRBJ2-5, with D possibly called TRBD1 or TRBD2 (5 bases each). V shed 1 base and J shed 5 bases, with 11 bases lying between them. The V gene's germline CDR1 is MDHEN and CDR2 SYDVKM. The CDR3 runs to 14 residues. The CDR3 DNA reads TGTGCCAGCAGTTTATTGAGGGGCGGGGAGACCCAGTACTTC. Translated, it gives CASSLLRGGETQYF.

As for this clonotype: An end of the junction differs from the germline gene, which may be a read error. This rearrangement joins TRBV7-9 to TRBJ1-1; TRBD1 agrees at 7 bases. Germline values: CDR1 SEHNR, CDR2 FQNEAQ (reference sequence). The CDR3 is 15 residues long. CDR3 sequence reads: CASSRLPTGLTEACF. The CDR3 DNA is TGTGCCAGCAGCCGCTTACCGACAGGGTTGACTGAAGCTTGCTTT.

In its sample, this clonotype was seen a few times. V is TRBV11-2 and J is TRBJ1-2; D is unclear. Germline CDR1 and CDR2: SGHAT and FQNNGV. The CDR3 is made up of 16 amino acids. Trimming pared 2 bases from V and 1 base from J, leaving 14 bases between. The CDR3 sequence is CASSLRTARDNYGYTF. DNA of the CDR3: TGTGCCAGCAGCTTACGTACCGCACGGGATAACTATGGCTACACCTTC.

Only a few counts were recorded for this clonotype. The V call is TRBV28, the J call TRBJ1-3; D gene ambiguous. Trimming pared 6 bases from V and 9 bases from J, leaving 15 bases between. Germline loops: CDR1 MDHEN, CDR2 SYDVKM. The CDR3 is 13 residues long. The CDR3, as DNA: TGTGCCAGCAGATTTCAAGTCTCTGGCACCATATATTTT. This translates into CASRFQVSGTIYF.

The chain couples TRBV18 to TRBJ2-5, with TRBD1 matching 7 bases. V was clipped by 8 bases and J by 1 base; unmatched bases: 4. Germline CDR1 reads KGHSH; CDR2 reads LQKENI. The CDR3 is made up of 13 amino acids. CDR3 DNA sequence: TGTGCCAGCGCTGGGACAGTCCAAGAGACCCAGTACTTC. The encoded protein is CASAGTVQETQYF. Drawing the rest from reference TRBV18 and TRBJ2-5, the complete variable domain is NAGVMQNPRHLVRRRGQEARLRCSPMKGHSHVYWYRQLPEEGLKFMVYLQKENIIDESGMPKERFSAEFPKEGPSILRIQQVVRGDSAAYFCASAGTVQETQYFGPGTRLLVL.

This clonotype showed up many times. DNA of the CDR3: TGCGCCAGCAGTCTACGGACAGGGACACTCTCTGGGGCCAACGTCCTGACTTTC. Translation: CASSLRTGTLSGANVLTF. The rearrangement joins TRBV5-1 to TRBJ2-6; the match to TRBD1 covers 8 bases. J lost 0 bases, V lost 5 bases, and 10 bases had no gene match. Germline values: CDR1 SGHRS, CDR2 YFSETQ. The CDR3 loop spans 18 amino acids.

This clonotype showed up many times. V and J are TRBV25-1 and TRBJ2-6, with D maybe TRBD1 (5 bases). CDR1 and CDR2 from the germline V gene are MGHDK and SYGVNS. The CDR3 runs to 17 residues. V lost 1 base and J 1 base, leaving 11 bases between the germline ends. CDR3 coding DNA: TGTGCCAGCAGTGAATTAGGTCCAGGGTCTGGGGCCAACGTCCTGACTTTC. It is translated as CASSELGPGSGANVLTF.

This clonotype was detected many times. This sequence joins TRBV9 and TRBJ2-7; 13 bases agree with TRBD2. The CDR3 totals 15 residues. Germline CDR1 reads SGDLS; CDR2 reads YYNGEE. V lost 2 bases to trimming and J lost 5 bases; unmatched junction nucleotides: 4. CDR3 protein: CASSVGTSGNDEQYF. In nucleotides, the CDR3 is TGTGCCAGCAGCGTGGGGACTAGCGGGAATGACGAGCAGTACTTC.

This clonotype has a count of ten or more. The J gene is TRBJ2-7, the V gene TRBV28, with 8 bases that match TRBD1. The trim removed 5 bases at V and 2 bases at J, leaving 5 bases unmatched. The CDR3 covers 14 residues. Germline CDR1 MDHEN, CDR2 SYDVKM. The CDR3 reads CASSIPGQAYEQYF. The CDR3 DNA reads as TGTGCCAGCAGTATACCGGGACAGGCCTACGAGCAGTACTTC.

The V call is TRBV12-3 or TRBV12-4, the J call TRBJ2-5, with 10 bases matching TRBD2. Germline trimming cut 2 bases from V and 4 bases from J; bases unmatched to any gene: 1. The CDR3 is 14 residues long. For the CDR3, the DNA is TGTGCCAGCAGTTTAAGCGGGGGGGTAGAGACCCAGTACTTC. Protein sequence: CASSLSGGVETQYF.

The rearrangement uses TRBV6-1 and TRBJ2-7; possibly TRBD1 or TRBD2 for D (7 bases each). CDR1 is MNHNS and CDR2 is SASEGT in the germline V gene. V was pared by 4 bases and J by 6 bases, with 22 bases between. There are 16 residues in the CDR3. As DNA, the CDR3 is TGTGCCAGCAGTGTTCAGGGGGGGTGGGTAGTCGGCGAGCAGTACTTC. It codes for CASSVQGGWVVGEQYF.

The V and J genes are TRBV12-3 or TRBV12-4 and TRBJ1-3; D call uncertain. V was clipped by 4 bases and J by 0 bases, with 16 bases between them. The CDR3 length is 17 residues. In nucleotides, the CDR3 is TGTGCCAGCAGTTCCCCCTCCGGGTTACACTCTGGAAACACCATATATTTT. Its protein is CASSSPSGLHSGNTIYF.

V usage is TRBV7-2 and J usage is TRBJ2-5, with D tentatively TRBD1 (6 bases). Germline CDR1 and CDR2: SGHTA and FQGNSA. The CDR3 spans 15 residues. V dropped 2 bases and J dropped 2 bases, with 12 bases sitting between them. The CDR3 sequence: CASSLWGQNQETQYF. CDR3 nucleotides: TGTGCCAGCAGCTTATGGGGACAAAATCAAGAGACCCAGTACTTC. Based on the CDR3 plus reference TRBV7-2 and TRBJ2-5, the full variable domain is GAGVSQSPSNKVTEKGKDVELRCDPISGHTALYWYRQSLGQGLEFLIYFQGNSAPDKSGLPSDRFSAERTGGSVSTLTIQRTQQEDSAVYLCASSLWGQNQETQYFGPGTRLLVL.

This clonotype was observed at least ten times. V is TRBV7-9 and J is TRBJ2-5; the match to TRBD1 covers 7 bases. There are 15 residues in the CDR3. Germline CDR1 SEHNR, CDR2 FQNEAQ (reference sequence). Germline trimming cut 5 bases from V and 2 bases from J; bases unmatched to any gene: 8. CDR3 loop: CASSTGQDEQETQYF. As DNA, the CDR3 is TGTGCCAGCAGCACCGGACAGGACGAACAAGAGACCCAGTACTTC.

This clonotype was seen more than once but under ten times. The chain recombines TRBV28 with TRBJ2-7; 7 bases are a match to TRBD1. The CDR3 has 16 residues. Trimming took 3 bases from V and 2 from J; bases not matched to a gene: 10. CDR1 MDHEN and CDR2 SYDVKM come from the germline V gene. The CDR3: CASSLRTGMGPYEQYF. In nucleotides, the CDR3 is TGTGCCAGCAGTTTGCGGACAGGCATGGGGCCCTACGAGCAGTACTTC.

This clonotype was seen repeatedly, ten times or more. V and J are TRBV6-2 or TRBV6-3 and TRBJ2-7; the D is unclear. This CDR3 comprises 13 residues. V dropped 1 base and J dropped 5 bases, with 9 bases sitting between them. From germline, CDR1 is MNHEY and CDR2 SVGEGT. CDR3 nucleotides: TGTGCCAGCAGTTACTTCCCAGCCGACGAGCAGTACTTC. Translating it yields CASSYFPADEQYF.

The rearrangement joins TRBV2 to TRBJ1-5; 9 positions match TRBD1. The germline gives CDR1 SNHLY, CDR2 FYNNEI. The V gene end was trimmed by 4 bases and the J gene end by 7 bases; junction bases not matched to a gene: 8. The CDR3 contains 15 residues. The CDR3 DNA sequence: TGTGCCAGCAGTGGGGGGGACAGGGTAAGACAGCCCCAGCATTTT. Protein sequence: CASSGGDRVRQPQHF.

The chain has TRBV12-3 or TRBV12-4 and TRBJ1-2; no clear D gene. CDR3 size: 12 residues. V lost 5 bases and J lost 8, with 12 bases in between. The CDR3 coding sequence is TGTGCCAGCAGTACCCGATGGTACGGCTACACCTTC. This encodes CASSTRWYGYTF.

This clonotype was recorded many times. V gene TRBV20-1 combines with J gene TRBJ2-4, with a weak D call TRBD2 (6 bases). CDR3 length equals 14 residues. Germline CDR1 DFQATT, CDR2 SNEGSKA (reference sequence). Trimming left V 1 base short and J 7 bases short, with 14 bases between. The CDR3 spells CSARGDSVWNIQYF. CDR3 bases: TGCAGTGCTAGAGGGGACTCGGTATGGAACATTCAGTACTTC.

This clonotype was observed many times. The gene calls are TRBV6-1 and TRBJ2-7; unclear D gene. CDR3 length: 14 residues. Germline V gene sequence: CDR1 MNHNS, CDR2 SASEGT. The V end was cut by 1 base, the J end by 3 bases, with 10 bases between. CDR3 amino acids: CASSEVGLVYEQYF. CDR3 nucleotides: TGTGCCAGCAGTGAAGTGGGCCTAGTCTACGAGCAGTACTTC.

The V and J genes are TRBV10-3 and TRBJ2-5, with D tentatively TRBD1 (6 bases). Looked up from germline, CDR1 is ENHRY and CDR2 is SYGVKD. The V and J ends lost 10 bases and 5 bases respectively, with 26 bases between them. There are 16 residues in the CDR3. Here the CDR3 reads CATGQMLALRGETQYF. The CDR3 nucleotides are TGTGCCACGGGCCAGATGCTAGCCTTAAGGGGGGAGACCCAGTACTTC.